A single sample gave rise to the 32 T cell receptor beta chains below, sequenced in a study of early T cells in non-severe SARS-CoV-2 infection. Each CDR3 protein gets one entry after TCRdb re-called the 5' RACE reads with MiXCR. The data show about 55,000 distinct CDR3 sequences, 15% seen once. Sequencing used whole blood, obtained at baseline. The receptors stem from an adult who was a healthcare worker with PCR-confirmed SARS-CoV-2 infection or an uninfected control (not recorded which).

V gene TRBV10-3 combines with J gene TRBJ1-1; perhaps TRBD1 as D (6 bases). CDR3 length: 13 amino acids. V lost 8 bases and J lost 1, with 11 bases in between. Germline values: CDR1 ENHRY, CDR2 SYGVKD. The chain's CDR3 is CAIGGHPNTEAFF. CDR3 DNA sequence: TGTGCCATCGGGGGACACCCGAACACTGAAGCTTTCTTT.

The gene calls are TRBV24-1 and TRBJ1-3; TRBD1 might be the D (6 bases). The CDR3 has 14 amino acids. Germline assignment: CDR1 KGHDR and CDR2 SFDVKD. Trimming pared 12 bases from V and 4 bases from J, leaving 18 bases between. The CDR3 protein is CAVSGGAGGNTIYF. CDR3 DNA sequence: TGTGCCGTGAGTGGGGGGGCTGGCGGAAACACCATATATTTT.

The rearrangement links TRBV11-2 to TRBJ2-5; D is unresolved. Deletions cut 1 base from V and 2 bases from J, with 5 bases between. The germline CDR1 and CDR2 sequences are SGHAT and FQNNGV. CDR3 length equals 13 residues. Here the CDR3 DNA reads TGTGCCAGCAGCTTAGGACCACAAGAGACCCAGTACTTC. Amino acids: CASSLGPQETQYF. The complete variable domain, with remaining parts taken from reference TRBV11-2 and TRBJ2-5, reads EAGVAQSPRYKIIEKRQSVAFWCNPISGHATLYWYQQILGQGPKLLIQFQNNGVVDDSQLPKDRFSAERLKGVDSTLKIQPAKLEDSAVYLCASSLGPQETQYFGPGTRLLVL.

The chain uses TRBV10-3 and TRBJ1-2; D might be TRBD1 (6 bases). The length of the CDR3 is 14 residues. The V gene's germline CDR1 is ENHRY and CDR2 SYGVKD. V dropped 5 bases and J dropped 2 bases, with 12 bases sitting between them. The CDR3, as DNA: TGTGCCATCAGTACTACAGGGACCAACTATGGCTACACCTTC. Its translation is CAISTTGTNYGYTF.

This rearrangement joins TRBV10-1 to TRBJ1-1; D gene unclear. This CDR3 has 13 residues. Germline CDR1 WNHNN, CDR2 SYGVQD (reference sequence). Between the trimmed V and J ends, which lost 4 bases and 5 bases, there was a span of 11 bases. CDR3 nucleotide sequence: TGCGCCAGCAGTGGCCTCCAAGGGACTGAAGCTTTCTTT. This gives the protein CASSGLQGTEAFF.

This clonotype was observed many times. The chain employs TRBV29-1 and TRBJ2-3; 8 nucleotides match TRBD2. This CDR3 region has 16 residues. Germline CDR1 reads SQVTM; CDR2 reads ANQGSEA. V dropped 0 bases and J dropped 4; count of bases not matched to a gene: 9. The DNA for the CDR3 is TGCAGCGTTGAAGATCGGTTTAGCGGGACCTCAGATACGCAGTATTTT. Translation gives CSVEDRFSGTSDTQYF.

The CDR3 coding sequence is TGTGCCAGCAGCTTGGCCCGCGGCAGGGGCGAAAGCACAGATACGCAGTATTTT. This translates into CASSLARGRGESTDTQYF. The V and J genes are TRBV11-3 and TRBJ2-3; tentatively, D is TRBD1 (6 bases). Deletions cut 3 bases from V and 0 bases from J, with 19 bases between. This CDR3 is 18 amino acids long. Germline lookup yields CDR1 SGHNT and CDR2 YENEEA.

This clonotype was counted at least ten times. This sequence joins TRBV6-1 and TRBJ2-1; 7 nucleotides agree with TRBD2. Germline V gene data show CDR1 as MNHNS and CDR2 as SASEGT. The CDR3 spans 18 residues. Trimming took 2 bases from V and 5 from J; bases not matched to a gene: 15. The CDR3 sequence: CASSERGVTTLRHNEQFF. As DNA, the CDR3 is TGTGCCAGCAGTGAACGGGGGGTGACTACCCTCCGACACAATGAGCAGTTCTTC.

By share, this clonotype ranks as medium-sized. V and J are TRBV11-2 and TRBJ2-1; 9 bases match TRBD1. V was clipped by 3 bases and J by 9 bases; unmatched bases: 9. The CDR3 extends over 15 amino acids. In germline, CDR1 is SGHAT, CDR2 FQNNGV. CDR3 in amino acids: CASSLVGQGSGEQFF. CDR3 in DNA: TGTGCCAGCAGCTTGGTGGGACAGGGATCCGGTGAGCAGTTCTTC.

The table lists this clonotype with a few counts. The genes are TRBV20-1 and TRBJ2-7, with D perhaps matching TRBD1 (7 bases). Per germline, CDR1 DFQATT and CDR2 SNEGSKA (reference sequence). V lost 2 bases and J 6 bases, leaving 14 bases between the germline ends. The CDR3 runs to 13 residues. In DNA, the CDR3 is TGCAGTGCTAGATTGGCAGGGGGGATCGAGCAGTACTTC. Its translation: CSARLAGGIEQYF.

This chain links TRBV5-5 with TRBJ2-4; either TRBD1 or TRBD2 may supply D (5 bases each). This CDR3 is 15 amino acids long. Germline values: CDR1 SGHKS, CDR2 YYEKEE (reference sequence). Trimming took 4 bases from V and 1 from J, leaving 12 bases between them. CDR3 protein: CASSLGTFAKNIQYF. The CDR3 nucleotides read TGTGCCAGCAGCCTAGGGACGTTCGCCAAAAACATTCAGTACTTC.

This clonotype appeared many times. This rearrangement joins TRBV4-1 to TRBJ2-6; TRBD1 matches at 7 bases. Germline V gene sequence: CDR1 MGHRA, CDR2 YSYEKL. This CDR3 is built from 15 residues. J lost 1 base, V lost 6 bases, and 3 bases had no gene match. The CDR3 DNA is TGCGCCAGCAGTCCCAGGGGGTCTGGGGCCAACGTCCTGACTTTC. This gives the protein CASSPRGSGANVLTF.

The chain joins TRBV5-6 to TRBJ2-1; D remains ambiguous. V lost 4 bases and J 8 bases, leaving 13 bases between the germline ends. The CDR3 has 13 residues. CDR1 is SGHDT and CDR2 is YYEEEE in the germline V gene. The DNA for the CDR3 is TGTGCCAGCAGCATTCTAAGAGGCCATGAGCAGTTCTTC. Encoded protein: CASSILRGHEQFF.

Only a few counts were recorded for this clonotype. The rearrangement uses TRBV5-4 and TRBJ2-2; 13 bases agree with TRBD2. The germline CDR1 and CDR2 sequences are SGHNT and YYREEE (reference sequence). The CDR3 runs to 18 residues. The junction had 4 bases not matched to a gene; V was cut back by 2 bases and J by 0 bases. In nucleotides, the CDR3 is TGTGCCAGCAGCTTCGGACTAGCGGGAGCCACGAACACCGGGGAGCTGTTTTTT. Its protein product is CASSFGLAGATNTGELFF.

The CDR3 loop is CAPWGDPHEQYF. The CDR3 bases are TGTGCCCCCTGGGGGGACCCCCACGAGCAGTACTTC. The chain has TRBV24-1 and TRBJ2-7, with a weak D call TRBD2 (6 bases). Germline CDR1 KGHDR, CDR2 SFDVKD. The CDR3 is 12 residues long. Trimming pared 12 bases from V and 5 bases from J, leaving 16 bases between.

This chain joins TRBV12-3 or TRBV12-4 and TRBJ1-1; D is unresolved. The CDR3 is made up of 16 amino acids. Trimming pared 7 bases from V and 3 bases from J, leaving 21 bases between. CDR3 protein: CASTNRLGGWDTEAFF. The CDR3 DNA reads as TGTGCCAGCACCAACCGCCTGGGTGGGTGGGACACTGAAGCTTTCTTT.

The V and J genes are TRBV7-9 and TRBJ1-2; 7 positions match TRBD1. V lost 5 bases, J lost 6 bases, and 6 bases stayed unmatched. This CDR3 contains 13 residues. Germline V gene lookup returns CDR1 SEHNR and CDR2 FQNEAQ (reference sequence). CDR3 sequence reads: CASSQRQGHGYTF. Written as DNA, the CDR3 is TGTGCCAGCAGCCAGAGACAGGGCCATGGCTACACCTTC.

The rearrangement joins TRBV6-2 or TRBV6-3 to TRBJ2-5; D call uncertain. The germline V gene encodes CDR1 MNHEY and CDR2 SVGEGT. Between the trimmed V and J ends, which lost 3 bases and 2 bases, there was a span of 7 bases. The CDR3 has 13 residues. CDR3 DNA sequence: TGTGCCAGCAGTTATACGAAGCAAGAGACCCAGTACTTC. This translates into CASSYTKQETQYF.

CDR3 in DNA: TGCAGCGTTGACTCCAACTATGGCTACACCTTC. It yields the protein CSVDSNYGYTF. The chain carries TRBV29-1 and TRBJ1-2; no firm D call. Germline V gene data show CDR1 as SQVTM and CDR2 as ANQGSEA. The CDR3 totals 11 residues. Trimming shortened V by 3 bases and J by 2 bases, and 4 bases separated the two germline ends.

This clonotype was recorded a few times. The chain carries TRBV27 and TRBJ1-3, with D unresolved. The CDR3 extends over 13 amino acids. V lost 3 bases, J lost 4 bases, and 7 bases lay in between. From germline, CDR1 is MNHEY and CDR2 SMNVEV (reference sequence). The CDR3 region is CASSFGTGNTIYF. The DNA for the CDR3 is TGTGCCAGCAGTTTTGGAACGGGAAACACCATATATTTT.

This chain connects TRBV10-2 to TRBJ2-2; 9 bases map to TRBD2. This CDR3 region has 17 residues. Germline V gives CDR1 WSHSY, CDR2 SAAADI. Unmatched junction bases numbered 7, after V lost 0 bases and J lost 5 bases. CDR3 DNA: TGCGCCAGCAGTGAGTCGACCGCTAGCGGGGTTACCGGGGAGCTGTTTTTT. Its translation: CASSESTASGVTGELFF.

This clonotype was detected a few times. The CDR3 coding sequence is TGTGCCAGCAGTTACGAGACAGGGTCTTTCAGTGAGCAGTTCTTC. As protein: CASSYETGSFSEQFF. The J gene is TRBJ2-1, the V gene TRBV6-5; 7 bases agree with TRBD1. With V trimmed by 2 bases and J by 9 bases, 10 bases remained unmatched. CDR3 length: 15 amino acids. Germline V gene data show CDR1 as MNHEY and CDR2 as SVGAGI.

There are a few counts of this clonotype. This chain joins TRBV14 and TRBJ2-7, with 11 bases aligning to TRBD2. J lost 2 bases, V lost 4 bases, and 10 bases had no gene match. Germline V gene lookup returns CDR1 SGHDN and CDR2 FVKESK. The CDR3 covers 17 residues. The CDR3 DNA follows: TGTGCCAGCAGCCCGATGGGAACTAGCGGGAGAACCTACGAGCAGTACTTC. This codes for CASSPMGTSGRTYEQYF.

The table lists this clonotype with many counts. At one end, the junction sequence differs from germline, possibly due to a read error. The V call is TRBV24-1, the J call TRBJ2-2; the match to TRBD1 covers 10 bases. The CDR3 runs 15 residues. CDR1 and CDR2 (germline): KGHDR, SFDVKD. In DNA, the CDR3 is TGTGCTACCAGTGACCCGGGACAGGGGACCGGGGAGCTGTTTTTT. This sequence encodes CATSDPGQGTGELFF.

The chain is built from TRBV5-1 and TRBJ1-4; D gene uncertain. Germline CDR1 reads SGHRS; CDR2 reads YFSETQ. This CDR3 spans 14 amino acids. The ends were cut back, 4 bases at V and 0 bases at J, with 7 bases in the middle. Here the CDR3 reads CASSTSSTNEKLFF. The DNA of the CDR3 is TGCGCCAGCAGCACGAGTTCAACTAATGAAAAACTGTTTTTT.

This chain joins TRBV6-1 and TRBJ2-1; TRBD2 is a possible D gene (5 bases). The CDR3 is 16 amino acids. Germline assignment: CDR1 MNHNS and CDR2 SASEGT. V lost 5 bases and J lost 7, with 21 bases in between. This chain's CDR3 is CASSLRHRGAPNEQFF. CDR3 sequence (DNA): TGTGCCAGCAGTTTACGACATCGGGGAGCCCCTAATGAGCAGTTCTTC.

This clonotype occurred a few times. V and J are TRBV28 and TRBJ1-4; 10 positions agree with TRBD1. Trimming took 2 bases from V and 6 from J; bases not matched to a gene: 3. This CDR3 is built from 15 residues. Germline loops: CDR1 MDHEN, CDR2 SYDVKM. The CDR3 is CASSLGGTGDEKLFF. In DNA, the CDR3 is TGTGCCAGCAGTTTAGGGGGGACAGGGGATGAAAAACTGTTTTTT.

This clonotype was detected many times. The CDR3 region has the DNA TGTGCCAGCAGCTATTACACAGATACGCAGTATTTT. It encodes CASSYYTDTQYF. The rearrangement uses TRBV7-8 and TRBJ2-3; D call uncertain. The CDR3 sequence is 12 residues long. V shed 4 bases and J shed 2 bases, with 4 bases lying between them. The germline V gene has CDR1 SGHVS and CDR2 FQNEAQ.

This chain connects TRBV11-2 to TRBJ1-5, with D unclear. The CDR3 has 14 amino acids. Trimming stripped 5 bases from V and 3 bases from J, with 11 bases between. Per the germline V gene, CDR1 is SGHAT and CDR2 is FQNNGV. This CDR3 is CASSHLGPNQPQHF. The CDR3 DNA reads as TGTGCCAGCAGCCATCTCGGTCCCAATCAGCCCCAGCATTTT.

This clonotype showed up just a few times. The J gene is TRBJ1-1, the V gene TRBV29-1, with 7 bases lining up with TRBD1. The CDR3 has 13 residues. CDR1 SQVTM and CDR2 ANQGSEA come from the germline V gene. V shed 3 bases, J shed 11 bases, and the junction held 12 bases outside the gene matches. As DNA, the CDR3 is TGCAGCGTTGACCCCCCAGGGGGGCATGGGGCTTTCTTT. Protein sequence: CSVDPPGGHGAFF. The variable domain in full, completed from reference TRBV29-1 and TRBJ1-1, reads SAVISQKPSRDICQRGTSLTIQCQVDSQVTMMFWYRQQPGQSLTLIATANQGSEATYESGFVIDKFPISRPNLTFSTLTVSNMSPEDSSIYLCSVDPPGGHGAFFGQGTRLTVV.

Many counts were recorded for this clonotype. This rearrangement joins TRBV5-1 to TRBJ2-5, with 8 bases identical to TRBD1. This CDR3 spans 15 amino acids. With 0 bases clipped from V and 3 bases from J, the junction kept 4 bases outside the gene matches. Per germline, CDR1 SGHRS and CDR2 YFSETQ. The CDR3 is CASSLDGTGEETQYF. The CDR3 nucleotides read TGCGCCAGCAGCTTGGACGGGACAGGCGAAGAGACCCAGTACTTC.

V and J are TRBV11-2 and TRBJ1-1; no clear D. This CDR3 is 14 amino acids long. Trimming stripped 8 bases from V and 3 bases from J, with 16 bases between. Germline V gene sequence: CDR1 SGHAT, CDR2 FQNNGV. The CDR3 DNA sequence: TGTGCCAGCGAAAAGTTAGACACATACACTGAAGCTTTCTTT. It translates to CASEKLDTYTEAFF.